Below, one TCR beta chain is given with its context. The data were obtained in a study of OX40 agonist ivuxolimab in advanced cancers. The V and J ends lost 5 bases and 2 bases, in that order; junction bases with no gene match: 1. The CDR3 sequence is 14 residues long. The germline gives CDR1 MNHEY, CDR2 SMNVEV (reference sequence). Clones were sequenced by immunoSEQ multiplex PCR, and TCRdb holds only the in-frame ones, with some missing. This repertoire shows some 20,000 clones, around 76% found once; its top ten account for about a fifth. The specimen was CD4+ or CD8+ T cells sorted from blood, collected in a trial of the OX40 agonist ivuxolimab. The chain is built from TRBV27 and TRBJ2-1, with 9 nucleotides matching TRBD1. The receptor comes from an adult with an advanced solid tumor such as melanoma, head and neck, liver or kidney cancer. CDR3: CASSDRGTYNEQFF. The CDR3 coding sequence is TGTGCCAGCAGTGACAGGGGGACCTACAATGAGCAGTTCTTC.